This T cell receptor (beta chain) derives from a study of human T cells and chemical hapten exposure. J lost 4 bases, V lost 5 bases, and 11 bases had no gene match. This CDR3 region has 17 residues. Germline lookup yields CDR1 SGHTA and CDR2 FQGNSA. TCRdb called the RACE reads again in MiXCR, with one record for every CDR3 protein. The table has around 330,000 distinct CDR3 sequences, 5% to 6.5% seen once. Documented time point: pre-sensitization, week 0. Stated treatment: therapeutic diphenylcyclopropenone sensitization with weekly scalp DPC. The chain combines TRBV7-2 with TRBJ2-2, with 9 bases aligning to TRBD2. The specimen comprised whole blood, sampled in connection with sensitization to the hapten diphenylcyclopropenone (DPC). The source of this sequence is a woman younger than 30 with alopecia areata. Some clones in this sample may be carry-over from other donors' samples. CDR3 protein: CASSLDRRGGRTGELFF. The CDR3 nucleotides read TGTGCCAGCAGCCTGGATCGGCGGGGGGGCCGCACCGGGGAGCTGTTTTTT.